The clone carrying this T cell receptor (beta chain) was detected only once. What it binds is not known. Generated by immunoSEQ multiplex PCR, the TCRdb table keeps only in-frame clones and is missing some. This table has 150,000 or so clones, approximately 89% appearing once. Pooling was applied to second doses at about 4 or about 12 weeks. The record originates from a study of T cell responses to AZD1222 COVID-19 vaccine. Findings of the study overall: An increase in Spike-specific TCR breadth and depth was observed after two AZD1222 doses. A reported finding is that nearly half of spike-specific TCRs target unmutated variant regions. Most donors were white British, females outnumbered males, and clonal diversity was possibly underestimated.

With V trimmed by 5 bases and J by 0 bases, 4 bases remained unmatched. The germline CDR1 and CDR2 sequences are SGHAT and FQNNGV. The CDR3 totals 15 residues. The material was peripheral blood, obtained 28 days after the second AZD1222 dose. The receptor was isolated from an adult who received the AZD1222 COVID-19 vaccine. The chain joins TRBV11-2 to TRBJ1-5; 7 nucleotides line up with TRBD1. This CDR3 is CASSPNRGSNQPQHF. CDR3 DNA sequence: TGTGCCAGCAGCCCAAACAGGGGTAGCAATCAGCCCCAGCATTTT.